The rows below give T cell receptor beta chains drawn from one sample of a study of shared clonotypes between healthy human individuals. The protocol was immunoSEQ multiplex PCR, while the TCRdb copy is restricted to in-frame clones and leaves out a portion. The sample contains approximately 2.3 million clones, more than 80% of which appear only once. The sequenced sample consisted of naive CD4+ T cells from PBMCs. Receptors were obtained from a young man in good health. Some clones in this sample may be carry-over from other donors' samples. CDR3s include the opening cysteine and the closing phenylalanine or tryptophan. Each record gives: J gene, V gene, clone size, D gene, CDR3 DNA, CDR3 protein. A D gene is named only where the DNA matches it firmly. Only part of the rows carry a size: once, few, many, or a class if the clone is expanded.

>TRBJ2-3|TRBV5-5|NA|NA
TGTGCCAGCAGCCTGGACCGGAGCTTCGGCACAGATACGCAGTATTTT
CASSLDRSFGTDTQYF
>TRBJ2-3|TRBV9|NA|NA
TGTGCCAGCAGCGTAGGTAGCCCCAGCACAGATACGCAGTATTTT
CASSVGSPSTDTQYF
>TRBJ2-7|TRBV28|NA|TRBD2
TGTGCCAGCAGCCCCATAGCGGGAGGGTCCAACGAGCAGTACTTC
CASSPIAGGSNEQYF
>TRBJ2-1|TRBV5-1|NA|NA
TGCGCCAGCAGCTTCGCAGGGGCCTACAATGAGCAGTTCTTC
CASSFAGAYNEQFF
>TRBJ1-2|TRBV18|NA|NA
TGTGCCAGCTCACCAGAACAATTCCACTATGGCTACACCTTC
CASSPEQFHYGYTF
>TRBJ2-3|TRBV7-9|NA|TRBD2
TGTGCCAGCAGCCGTGCCGGGACTAGCGGCACAGATACGCAGTATTTT
CASSRAGTSGTDTQYF
>TRBJ2-7|TRBV2|NA|TRBD1
TGTGCCAGCAGAGCCGGGACAGGGGCCCACGAGCAGTACTTC
CASRAGTGAHEQYF
>TRBJ2-2|TRBV2|NA|TRBD2
TGTGCCAGCGGACTAGCGAACACCGGGGAGCTGTTTTTT
CASGLANTGELFF
>TRBJ1-2|TRBV15|NA|NA
TGTGCCACCAGCAGAGACGGCAGGGCCCATGGCTACACCTTC
CATSRDGRAHGYTF
>TRBJ2-3|TRBV11-2|once|TRBD2
TGTGCCAGCAGCTTACTCGGGAGGGCAGATACGCAGTATTTT
CASSLLGRADTQYF
>TRBJ2-5|TRBV12-5|NA|TRBD2
TGTGCTAGTGGTCGGGGGGAGGGACCCCTCCCCCACTTC
CASGRGEGPLPHF
>TRBJ1-5|TRBV27|NA|TRBD1
TGTGCCAGCAGTTTATTCGGGACAGGTAATCAGCCCCAGCATTTT
CASSLFGTGNQPQHF
>TRBJ1-5|TRBV28|NA|NA
TGTGCCAGCAGGAAGGGACTTCCTTTTGACCTTTATCAGCCCCAGCATTTT
CASRKGLPFDLYQPQHF
>TRBJ1-1|TRBV28|NA|NA
TGTGCCAGCAGTTGGAGGGGGTTGGGCACTGAAGCTTTCTTT
CASSWRGLGTEAFF
>TRBJ2-6|TRBV5-4|NA|TRBD1
TGTGCCAGCAGCCCCGGGACAGCAGGCCCTGGGGCCAACGTCCTGACTTTC
CASSPGTAGPGANVLTF
>TRBJ1-4|TRBV28|NA|TRBD1
TGTGCCAGCAGGAGGGGGCTGGGATCTTGGGAAAAACTGTTTTTT
CASRRGLGSWEKLFF
>TRBJ2-1|TRBV29-1|NA|TRBD2
TGCAGCGTTCAGACTAGCGGGGGACCGTCTGAGCAGTTCTTC
CSVQTSGGPSEQFF
>TRBJ2-2|TRBV7-6|NA|NA
TGTGCCAGCAGCCCGGGACACCCCGCGAACACCGGGGAGCTGTTTTTT
CASSPGHPANTGELFF
>TRBJ2-1|TRBV29-1|NA|TRBD2
TGCAGCGTTGAAGGGACTAGCGGGATCTCCTACAATGAGCAGTTCTTC
CSVEGTSGISYNEQFF
>TRBJ1-2|TRBV28|NA|NA
TGTGCCAGCAGTCCCCGAATGAGATCCTATGGCTACACCTTC
CASSPRMRSYGYTF
>TRBJ1-2|TRBV6-5|NA|TRBD1
TGTGCCAGCAGTTTGCCGACAGGGTCTAACTATGGCTACACCTTC
CASSLPTGSNYGYTF
>TRBJ1-1|TRBV2|NA|TRBD1
TGTGCCAGCAGTCGACAGGGGGTGAACACTGAAGCTTTCTTT
CASSRQGVNTEAFF
>TRBJ2-5|TRBV9|NA|NA
TGTGCCAGCAGCGCCAGACTGCTGGCTCCCTTGGAGACCCAGTACTTC
CASSARLLAPLETQYF
>TRBJ2-1|TRBV7-9|NA|TRBD1
TGTGCCAGCAGGCCTAACCGGGACAGGGGCCACAATGAGCAGTTCTTC
CASRPNRDRGHNEQFF
>TRBJ1-2|TRBV28|NA|NA
TGTGCCAGCAGGGGCCCTGGGGGATATGGCTACACCTTC
CASRGPGGYGYTF
>TRBJ1-1|TRBV9|once|NA
TGTGCCAGCAGCCAAGAAGCCTGGGGTACTGAAGCTTTCTTT
CASSQEAWGTEAFF
>TRBJ2-7|TRBV30|once|TRBD2
TGTGCCTGGAACCCCAGGCTAGCGGGAGATGAGCAGTACTTC
CAWNPRLAGDEQYF
>TRBJ2-7|TRBV19|NA|TRBD2
TGTGCCAGTAGTACCCAAGCGGGAAGCTACGAGCAGTACTTC
CASSTQAGSYEQYF
>TRBJ2-3|TRBV5-8|NA|TRBD1
TGTGCCAGCAGCCGACAGGGGCCGGCAGATACGCAGTATTTT
CASSRQGPADTQYF
>TRBJ2-3|TRBV5-1|NA|NA
TGCGCCAGCAGCCCCCGTTCTGGCGGCACAGATACGCAGTATTTT
CASSPRSGGTDTQYF